This paragraph reports one TCR beta chain. As originally analysed: For nucleated cells, counts were estimated from reference gene primer amplification. The assay was immunoSEQ multiplex PCR, and TCRdb's table has in-frame clones only and misses some. The V and J calls and clone size are taken from that table; D and trimming were inferred from the DNA. The sample has about 60,000 clones; approximately 90% are singletons. The source of the sample is a study of blood T cell repertoires in COVID-19. About the research overall: Samples taken during acute and convalescent COVID-19 were collected in the United States, Italy and Spain. The cDNA or gDNA used as material had been derived from T cells, B-cell-depleted T cells, or PBMCs.

The junction had 12 bases not matched to a gene; V was cut back by 4 bases and J by 0 bases. Germline V gene data show CDR1 as SGHRS and CDR2 as YFSETQ. The CDR3 contains 19 residues. The TCR originated in a man between 60 and 70 years old with acute or convalescent COVID-19. Sequenced input: peripheral blood. The chain links TRBV5-1 to TRBJ2-6; 8 bases map to TRBD1. Here the CDR3 DNA reads TGCGCCAGCAGCCAACGGGACAGGAGGTCTTTCTCTGGGGCCAACGTCCTGACTTTC. Protein product: CASSQRDRRSFSGANVLTF.